This T cell receptor (beta chain) was sequenced for a study of blood T cell repertoires in COVID-19. Measured with immunoSEQ multiplex PCR; TCRdb has only the in-frame clones, and not every one. This sample has approximately 98,000 clones, with about 81% found just once. The CDR3 runs to 14 residues. In germline, CDR1 is SQVTM, CDR2 ANQGSEA. V dropped 6 bases and J dropped 11; count of bases not matched to a gene: 9. The sample taken for sequencing was peripheral blood. The receptor was derived from a man in his fifties or sixties with acute or convalescent COVID-19. V and J are TRBV29-1 and TRBJ2-1; 14 bases agree with TRBD2. CDR3 nucleotide sequence: TGCAGCGTCGGAGCCGGGACTAGCGGGAGACAGCAGTTCTTC. As protein: CSVGAGTSGRQQFF.